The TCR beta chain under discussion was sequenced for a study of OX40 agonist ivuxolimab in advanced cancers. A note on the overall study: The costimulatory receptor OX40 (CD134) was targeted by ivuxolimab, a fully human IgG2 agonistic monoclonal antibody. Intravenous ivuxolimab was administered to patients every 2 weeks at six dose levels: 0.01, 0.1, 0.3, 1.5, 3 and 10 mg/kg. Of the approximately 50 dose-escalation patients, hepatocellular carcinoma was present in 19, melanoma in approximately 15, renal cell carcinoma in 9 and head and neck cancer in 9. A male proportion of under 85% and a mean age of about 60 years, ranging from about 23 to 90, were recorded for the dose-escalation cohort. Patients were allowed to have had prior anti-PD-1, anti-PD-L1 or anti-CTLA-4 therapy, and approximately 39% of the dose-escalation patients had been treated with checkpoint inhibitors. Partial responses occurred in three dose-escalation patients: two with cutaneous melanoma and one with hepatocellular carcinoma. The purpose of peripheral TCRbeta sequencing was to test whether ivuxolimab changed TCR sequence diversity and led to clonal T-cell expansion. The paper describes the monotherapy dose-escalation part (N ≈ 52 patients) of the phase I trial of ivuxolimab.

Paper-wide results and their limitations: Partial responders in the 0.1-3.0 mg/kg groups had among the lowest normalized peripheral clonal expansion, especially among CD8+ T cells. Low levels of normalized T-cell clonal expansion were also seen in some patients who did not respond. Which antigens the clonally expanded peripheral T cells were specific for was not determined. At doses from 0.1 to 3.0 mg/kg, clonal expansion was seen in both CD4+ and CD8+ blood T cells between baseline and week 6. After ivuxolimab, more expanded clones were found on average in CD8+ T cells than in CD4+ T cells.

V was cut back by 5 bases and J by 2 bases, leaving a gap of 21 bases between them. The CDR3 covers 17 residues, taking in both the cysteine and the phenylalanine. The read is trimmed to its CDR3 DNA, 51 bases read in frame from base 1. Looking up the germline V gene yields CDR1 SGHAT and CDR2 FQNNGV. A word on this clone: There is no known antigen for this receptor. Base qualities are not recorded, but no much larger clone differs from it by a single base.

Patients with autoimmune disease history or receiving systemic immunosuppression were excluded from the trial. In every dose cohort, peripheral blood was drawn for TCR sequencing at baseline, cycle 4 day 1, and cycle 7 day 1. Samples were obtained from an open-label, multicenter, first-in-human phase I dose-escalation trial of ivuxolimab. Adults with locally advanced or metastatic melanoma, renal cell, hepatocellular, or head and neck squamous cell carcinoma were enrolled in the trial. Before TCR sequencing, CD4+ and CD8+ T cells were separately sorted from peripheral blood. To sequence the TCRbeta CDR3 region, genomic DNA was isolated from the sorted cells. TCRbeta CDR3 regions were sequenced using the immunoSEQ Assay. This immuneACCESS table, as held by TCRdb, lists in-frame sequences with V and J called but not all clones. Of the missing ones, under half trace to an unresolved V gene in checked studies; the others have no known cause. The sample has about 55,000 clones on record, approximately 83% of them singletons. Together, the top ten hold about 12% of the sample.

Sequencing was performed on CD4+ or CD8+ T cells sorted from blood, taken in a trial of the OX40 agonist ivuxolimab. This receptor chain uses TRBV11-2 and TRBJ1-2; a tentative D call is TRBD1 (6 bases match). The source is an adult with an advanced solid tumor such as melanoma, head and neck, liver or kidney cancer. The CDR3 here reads CASSPGRGGRGNYGYTF. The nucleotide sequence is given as TGTGCCAGCAGCCCAGGCAGGGGAGGAAGGGGGAACTATGGCTACACCTTC.